This T cell receptor (beta chain) was sequenced for a study of blood T cell repertoires in COVID-19. The wider study: Sites in the United States, Italy and Spain provided acute and convalescent COVID-19 samples. PBMCs, B-cell-depleted T cells, or T cells were the source of the cDNA or gDNA that made up the material.

Libraries were prepared by immunoSEQ multiplex PCR; TCRdb keeps only in-frame clonotypes and omits some of them. The repertoire holds about 190,000 clones, roughly nine tenths seen once, with approximately 6.7% in the top ten. The sequencing input was peripheral blood. This receptor was taken from a man in his forties with acute or convalescent COVID-19.

The CDR3 nucleotides are TGCGCCAGCAGCCCGGGACAGGCCGTCTATGGCTACACCTTC. It translates to CASSPGQAVYGYTF. The rearrangement joins TRBV5-1 to TRBJ1-2; TRBD1 matches at 8 bases. The J segment lost 4 bases and the V segment lost 4 bases, leaving 6 bases of the junction unmatched. In germline, CDR1 is SGHRS, CDR2 YFSETQ. The length of the CDR3 is 14 residues.